This entry lists 22 T cell receptor beta chains sequenced from one sample in a study of blood T cell repertoires in COVID-19. Assay: immunoSEQ multiplex PCR; the TCRdb copy retains only in-frame clones and omits some. The table includes about 110,000 clones, around 85% detected once. Sequenced input: peripheral blood. These receptors all come from a woman aged 60-75 years with COVID-19, enrolled during active disease.

This clone was counted a single time. The chain uses TRBV4-3 and TRBJ1-2; D is possibly TRBD1 (6 bases). The CDR3 spans 14 residues. Germline loops: CDR1 LGHNA, CDR2 YSLEER. V was cut by 4 bases and J by 2 bases, with 11 bases left in between. The chain's CDR3 is CASSPNRENYGYTF. CDR3 bases: TGCGCCAGCAGCCCGAACAGGGAAAACTATGGCTACACCTTC.

This chain links TRBV5-4 with TRBJ2-3; 13 bases are a match to TRBD2. Germline V gives CDR1 SGHNT, CDR2 YYREEE (reference sequence). The trim removed 2 bases at V and 6 bases at J, leaving 6 bases unmatched. The CDR3 contains 16 residues. CDR3 residues: CASSLGTSGAGDTQYF. CDR3 in DNA: TGTGCCAGCAGCTTAGGGACTAGCGGGGCCGGGGATACGCAGTATTTT.

The chain combines TRBV5-4 with TRBJ1-1; D is possibly TRBD1 (5 bases). Deletions cut 3 bases from V and 4 bases from J, with 10 bases between. The length of the CDR3 is 13 residues. Germline loops: CDR1 SGHNT, CDR2 YYREEE (reference sequence). Written as DNA, the CDR3 is TGTGCCAGCAGCTGGCAGGGAGGCACTGAAGCTTTCTTT. Amino acids: CASSWQGGTEAFF.

V and J are TRBV27 and TRBJ2-7, with 9 bases that match TRBD1. Trimming took 6 bases from V and 4 from J; bases not matched to a gene: 10. The CDR3 is 15 amino acids. Germline CDR1 reads MNHEY; CDR2 reads SMNVEV (reference sequence). As DNA, the CDR3 is TGTGCCAGCAGCCTAGGAGGGACAGGGTTGTACGAGCAGTACTTC. Amino acid sequence: CASSLGGTGLYEQYF.

V gene TRBV19 combines with J gene TRBJ1-6; D not resolved. CDR3 length: 15 residues. Germline loops: CDR1 LNHDA, CDR2 SQIVND (reference sequence). V lost 7 bases and J 4 bases, leaving 14 bases between the germline ends. CDR3 nucleotide sequence: TGTGCCAGTACCAATCGGTTATCGTATAATTCACCCCTCCACTTT. Translation: CASTNRLSYNSPLHF.

The V and J genes are TRBV9 and TRBJ2-5, with D perhaps matching TRBD1 (6 bases). This CDR3 has 14 amino acids. With 3 bases removed from V and 0 bases from J, the gap between germline ends came to 9 bases. CDR1 is SGDLS and CDR2 is YYNGEE in the germline V gene. CDR3 DNA sequence: TGTGCCAGCAGCGCCGGGACATACCAAGAGACCCAGTACTTC. Protein product: CASSAGTYQETQYF.

V and J are TRBV4-1 and TRBJ1-5; 11 bases agree with TRBD1. V trimming: 5 bases; J trimming: 4 bases; junction bases outside the gene matches: 4. Germline V gene lookup returns CDR1 MGHRA and CDR2 YSYEKL. The CDR3 consists of 15 residues. CDR3 region: CASSSGTGGNQPQHF. CDR3 coding DNA: TGCGCCAGCAGCTCCGGGACAGGGGGAAATCAGCCCCAGCATTTT.

The V gene is TRBV12-3 or TRBV12-4, the J gene TRBJ2-5; TRBD2 is a possible D gene (5 bases). Trimming cost V 2 bases and J 5 bases, with 9 bases left between them. The CDR3 consists of 13 residues. Here the CDR3 reads CASSLLTGETQYF. CDR3 coding DNA: TGTGCCAGCAGTTTATTAACGGGGGAGACCCAGTACTTC.

This clone was observed once. The chain joins TRBV7-2 to TRBJ1-2, with TRBD1 matching 8 bases. There are 15 residues in the CDR3. Unmatched junction bases numbered 8, after V lost 2 bases and J lost 6 bases. The V gene's germline CDR1 is SGHTA and CDR2 FQGNSA. The CDR3 nucleotides read TGTGCCAGCAGCTTAACCAGGGGGCGCCTGGATGGCTACACCTTC. Translated: CASSLTRGRLDGYTF.

The chain uses TRBV4-1 and TRBJ1-2; weak D call: TRBD1 (5 bases). Germline V gene sequence: CDR1 MGHRA, CDR2 YSYEKL. This CDR3 is 16 amino acids long. Trimming left V 1 base short and J 2 bases short, with 14 bases between. The chain's CDR3 is CASSQGGNPTNYGYTF. In DNA, the CDR3 is TGCGCCAGCAGCCAAGGGGGCAACCCAACCAACTATGGCTACACCTTC.

The V call is TRBV3-1 (or the pseudogene TRBV3-2), the J call TRBJ1-1; TRBD1 might be the D (5 bases). This CDR3 region has 14 residues. CDR1 is LGHDT, CDR2 YNNKEL, per germline (reference sequence). Trimming removed 1 base from V and 5 bases from J, with 11 bases in between. DNA for the CDR3: TGTGCCAGCAGCCAAGTCGGGGGAGGGACTGAAGCTTTCTTT. Protein sequence: CASSQVGGGTEAFF.

This clone was recorded a few times. The chain combines TRBV4-1 with TRBJ2-2; 11 bases are shared with TRBD2. The CDR3 spans 19 residues. The V gene's germline CDR1 is MGHRA and CDR2 YSYEKL. V lost 10 bases, J lost 6 bases, and 22 bases stayed unmatched. For the CDR3, the DNA is TGCGCCACCTCGAATAGGGAGGCTAGCGGGGGGATTAAGGCCGGGGAGCTGTTTTTT. Its translation: CATSNREASGGIKAGELFF.

The chain carries TRBV6-5 and TRBJ2-2; D is undetermined. CDR1 is MNHEY and CDR2 is SVGAGI in the germline V gene. This CDR3 spans 14 amino acids. With 7 bases removed from V and 5 bases from J, the gap between germline ends came to 14 bases. The CDR3 DNA reads as TGTGCCAGCACGAAGAGTAGCTGGACCGGGGAGCTGTTTTTT. Translated: CASTKSSWTGELFF.

The rearrangement links TRBV9 to TRBJ2-3; TRBD2 might be the D (5 bases). The CDR3 spans 16 residues. Germline-derived CDR1 and CDR2 are SGDLS and YYNGEE. Trimming removed 0 bases at V and 2 bases at J, with 13 bases between. CDR3 coding DNA: TGTGCCAGCAGCGTAGATCAGCGCGGGCCCACAGATACGCAGTATTTT. The encoded protein is CASSVDQRGPTDTQYF. Variable domain in full (rest from reference TRBV9 and TRBJ2-3): DSGVTQTPKHLITATGQRVTLRCSPRSGDLSVYWYQQSLDQGLQFLIQYYNGEERAKGNILERFSAQQFPDLHSELNLSSLELGDSALYFCASSVDQRGPTDTQYFGPGTRLTVL.

The gene calls are TRBV6-5 and TRBJ1-2; unclear D gene. Germline V gene sequence: CDR1 MNHEY, CDR2 SVGAGI. The V end was cut by 0 bases, the J end by 8 bases, with 16 bases between. The CDR3 contains 15 residues. Here the CDR3 reads CASSYSTVSRAGYTF. CDR3 in DNA: TGTGCCAGCAGTTACTCGACTGTATCGAGGGCGGGCTACACCTTC.

Turning to this clone: Other DNA sequences in the same sample also yield this CDR3. This chain links TRBV9 with TRBJ1-3; D not resolved. Trimming pared 4 bases from V and 0 bases from J, leaving 8 bases between. This CDR3 comprises 14 residues. Germline V gene lookup returns CDR1 SGDLS and CDR2 YYNGEE. CDR3 DNA sequence: TGTGCCAGCAGCCCCCGCGGCTCTGGAAACACCATATATTTT. Encoded protein: CASSPRGSGNTIYF. The variable domain in full, with the rest retrieved from reference TRBV9 and TRBJ1-3, is DSGVTQTPKHLITATGQRVTLRCSPRSGDLSVYWYQQSLDQGLQFLIQYYNGEERAKGNILERFSAQQFPDLHSELNLSSLELGDSALYFCASSPRGSGNTIYFGEGSWLTVV.

J is TRBJ1-1 and V is TRBV6-4; D uncertain. V gave up 3 bases and J gave up 0 bases, with 5 bases separating them. The CDR3 consists of 13 residues. CDR1 MRHNA and CDR2 SNTAGT come from the germline V gene. The CDR3 DNA reads as TGTGCCAGCAGTGAACAGTTGAACACTGAAGCTTTCTTT. It is translated as CASSEQLNTEAFF.

This clone was detected only once. This chain joins TRBV5-6 and TRBJ1-1; D is perhaps TRBD1 (6 bases). V lost 4 bases and J lost 2, with 15 bases in between. The germline CDR1 and CDR2 sequences are SGHDT and YYEEEE. The CDR3 consists of 15 residues. In DNA form, the CDR3 reads TGTGCCAGCAGCGCGGCTGGCGGGGGCAACACTGAAGCTTTCTTT. Translated: CASSAAGGGNTEAFF.

The V gene is TRBV5-1, the J gene TRBJ2-7; no definite D call. Germline values: CDR1 SGHRS, CDR2 YFSETQ. Trimming took off 4 bases at V and 0 bases at J, with 5 bases between the two ends. The CDR3 consists of 12 residues. The CDR3 loop is CASSNNSYEQYF. The CDR3 DNA sequence: TGCGCCAGCAGCAACAACTCCTACGAGCAGTACTTC.

This clone was seen just once. This sequence joins TRBV30 and TRBJ2-7; tentatively, D is TRBD1 (6 bases). The CDR3 has 13 residues. Germline lookup yields CDR1 GTSNPN and CDR2 SVGIG (reference sequence). Trimming took off 1 base at V and 4 bases at J, with 11 bases between the two ends. The CDR3 bases are TGTGCCTGGAGTGGGGGACAACAATACGAGCAGTACTTC. Translated, it gives CAWSGGQQYEQYF.

V and J are TRBV9 and TRBJ2-1; 12 bases agree with TRBD2. This CDR3 is built from 18 residues. The germline V gene encodes CDR1 SGDLS and CDR2 YYNGEE. V shed 0 bases and J 5 bases; nucleotides not matched to a gene: 9. The CDR3 bases are TGTGCCAGCAGCGTAGGTCCCGCTAGCGGGGGGGACGACAATGAGCAGTTCTTC. It encodes CASSVGPASGGDDNEQFF.

The gene calls are TRBV29-1 and TRBJ1-2, with 11 bases that match TRBD1. Germline V gene lookup returns CDR1 SQVTM and CDR2 ANQGSEA. The CDR3 is made up of 12 amino acids. V lost 7 bases and J lost 8; bases outside the gene matches: 6. Here the CDR3 DNA reads TGCAGCGCCCCGGGACAGGGGGGCGGCTACACCTTC. It codes for CSAPGQGGGYTF.